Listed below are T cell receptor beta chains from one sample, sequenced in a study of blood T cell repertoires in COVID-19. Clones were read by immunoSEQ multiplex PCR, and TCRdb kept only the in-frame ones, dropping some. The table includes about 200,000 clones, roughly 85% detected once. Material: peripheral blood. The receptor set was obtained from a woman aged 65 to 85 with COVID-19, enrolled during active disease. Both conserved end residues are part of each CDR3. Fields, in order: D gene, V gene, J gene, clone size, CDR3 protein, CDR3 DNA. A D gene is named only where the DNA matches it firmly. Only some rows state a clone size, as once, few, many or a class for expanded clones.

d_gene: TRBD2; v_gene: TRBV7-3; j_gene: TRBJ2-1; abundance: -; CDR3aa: CASSASGGHNEQFF; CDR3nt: TGTGCCAGCAGCGCAAGCGGGGGGCACAATGAGCAGTTCTTC
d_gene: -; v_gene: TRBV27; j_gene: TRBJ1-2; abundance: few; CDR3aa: CASTTGRNYGYTF; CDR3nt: TGTGCCAGCACTACAGGGCGGAACTATGGCTACACCTTC
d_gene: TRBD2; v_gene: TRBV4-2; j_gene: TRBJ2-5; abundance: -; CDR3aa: CASSQDGAGGSRKYQETQYF; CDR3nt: TGTGCCAGCAGCCAAGATGGAGCGGGGGGATCAAGAAAGTACCAAGAGACCCAGTACTTC
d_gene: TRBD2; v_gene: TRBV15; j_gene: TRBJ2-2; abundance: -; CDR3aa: CATSSWTSGSSGELFF; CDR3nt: TGTGCCACCAGCTCCTGGACTAGCGGGAGCTCCGGGGAGCTGTTTTTT
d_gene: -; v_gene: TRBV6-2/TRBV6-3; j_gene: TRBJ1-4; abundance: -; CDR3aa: CASSYSNRRNEKLFF; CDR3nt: TGTGCCAGCAGTTACTCGAACAGAAGGAATGAAAAACTGTTTTTT
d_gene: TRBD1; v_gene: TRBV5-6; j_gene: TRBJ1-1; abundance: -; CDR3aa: CASSWTGAASMNTEAFF; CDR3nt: TGTGCCAGCAGCTGGACAGGGGCCGCTTCGATGAACACTGAAGCTTTCTTT
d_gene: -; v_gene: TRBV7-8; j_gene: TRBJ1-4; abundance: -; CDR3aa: CASSPRGAVGEKLFF; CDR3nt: TGTGCCAGCAGCCCTCGGGGGGCGGTGGGTGAAAAACTGTTTTTT
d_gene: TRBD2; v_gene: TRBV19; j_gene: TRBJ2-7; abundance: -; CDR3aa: CASSIVPSGPFEQYF; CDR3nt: TGTGCCAGTAGTATAGTTCCTAGCGGACCCTTTGAGCAGTACTTC
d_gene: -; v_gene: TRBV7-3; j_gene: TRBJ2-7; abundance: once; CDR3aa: CASSPGPSYEQYF; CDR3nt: TGTGCCAGCAGCCCTGGGCCTTCCTACGAGCAGTACTTC
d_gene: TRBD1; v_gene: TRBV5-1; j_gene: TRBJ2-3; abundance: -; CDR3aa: CASSFRGPSTDTQYF; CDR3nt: TGCGCCAGCTCTTTTAGGGGGCCTAGCACAGATACGCAGTATTTT
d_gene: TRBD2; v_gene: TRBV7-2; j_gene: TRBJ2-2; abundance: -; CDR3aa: CASSLVAGAPTGELFF; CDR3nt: TGTGCCAGCAGCTTAGTAGCGGGAGCCCCAACCGGGGAGCTGTTTTTT
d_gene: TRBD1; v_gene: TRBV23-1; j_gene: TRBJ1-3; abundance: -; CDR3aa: CASSQSAWTGSGNTIYF; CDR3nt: TGCGCCAGCAGTCAATCAGCATGGACAGGCTCTGGAAACACCATATATTTT
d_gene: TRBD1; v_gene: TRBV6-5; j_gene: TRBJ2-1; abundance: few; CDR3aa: CASSPGTGILF; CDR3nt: TGTGCCAGCAGTCCCGGGACAGGGATTCTCTTC
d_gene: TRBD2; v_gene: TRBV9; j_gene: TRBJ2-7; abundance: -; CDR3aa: CASSVAPAGGGEQYF; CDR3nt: TGTGCCAGCAGCGTAGCTCCAGCGGGGGGCGGGGAGCAGTACTTC
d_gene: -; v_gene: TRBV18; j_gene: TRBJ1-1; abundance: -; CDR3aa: CASSSPVPKEAFF; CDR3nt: TGTGCCAGCTCTTCTCCGGTACCCAAGGAAGCTTTCTTT
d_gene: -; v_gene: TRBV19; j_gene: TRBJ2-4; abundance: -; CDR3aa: CASSLGHLAKNIQYF; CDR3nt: TGTGCCAGTAGCCTGGGACATCTAGCCAAAAACATTCAGTACTTC
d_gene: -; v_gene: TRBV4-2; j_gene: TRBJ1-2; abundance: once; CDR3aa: CASSQESLNYGYTF; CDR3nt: TGTGCCAGCAGCCAAGAATCGTTGAACTATGGCTACACCTTC
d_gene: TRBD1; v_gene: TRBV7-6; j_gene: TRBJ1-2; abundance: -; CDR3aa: CASSPNTQTGGNYGYTF; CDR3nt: TGTGCCAGCAGCCCTAATACTCAGACAGGGGGAAACTATGGCTACACCTTC
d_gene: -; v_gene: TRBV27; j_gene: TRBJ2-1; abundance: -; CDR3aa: CASSSANSYEQFF; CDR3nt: TGTGCCAGCAGTTCAGCTAACAGTTATGAGCAGTTCTTC
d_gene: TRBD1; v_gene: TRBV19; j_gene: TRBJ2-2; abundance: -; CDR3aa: CASRRDRWNTGELFF; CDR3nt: TGTGCCAGTAGAAGGGACAGGTGGAACACCGGGGAGCTGTTTTTT
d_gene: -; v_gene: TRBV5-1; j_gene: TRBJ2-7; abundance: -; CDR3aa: CASSIRPGHGSYEQYF; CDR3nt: TGCGCCAGCAGCATAAGACCGGGACACGGATCCTACGAGCAGTACTTC
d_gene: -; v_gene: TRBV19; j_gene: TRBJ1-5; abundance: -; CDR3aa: CASSIGQLGLGSAQHF; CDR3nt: TGTGCCAGTAGTATTGGACAGCTCGGGCTAGGTTCGGCCCAGCATTTT
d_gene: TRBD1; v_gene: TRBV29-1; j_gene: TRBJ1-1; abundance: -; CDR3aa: CSLRTGGNTEAFF; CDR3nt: TGCAGCTTACGTACAGGGGGGAACACTGAAGCTTTCTTT
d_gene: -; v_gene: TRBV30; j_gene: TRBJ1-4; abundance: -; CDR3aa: CAWSVLREKLFF; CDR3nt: TGTGCCTGGAGTGTACTCCGGGAAAAACTGTTTTTT
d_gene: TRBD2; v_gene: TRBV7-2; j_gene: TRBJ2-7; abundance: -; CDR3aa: CASSLVGGRPNYEQYF; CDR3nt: TGTGCCAGCAGCTTAGTTGGCGGGAGGCCCAACTACGAGCAGTACTTC
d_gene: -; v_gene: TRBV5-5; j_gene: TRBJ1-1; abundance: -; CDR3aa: CASSLARAPLNTEAFF; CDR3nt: TGTGCCAGCAGCTTGGCCAGGGCGCCGTTGAACACTGAAGCTTTCTTT
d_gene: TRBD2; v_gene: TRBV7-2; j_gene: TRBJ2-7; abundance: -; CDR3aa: CASRSGTSGGTYEQYF; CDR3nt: TGTGCCAGCAGGTCCGGGACTAGCGGGGGAACCTACGAGCAGTACTTC
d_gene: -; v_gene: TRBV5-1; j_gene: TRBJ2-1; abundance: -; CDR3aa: CASSRETPNNEQFF; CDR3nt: TGCGCCAGCAGCCGGGAAACCCCGAACAATGAGCAGTTCTTC
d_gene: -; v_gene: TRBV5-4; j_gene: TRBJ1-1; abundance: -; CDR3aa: CASSLMDSLTEAFF; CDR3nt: TGTGCCAGCAGCTTGATGGACAGCCTCACTGAAGCTTTCTTT
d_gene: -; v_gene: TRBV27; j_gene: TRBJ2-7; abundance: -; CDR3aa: CASSSGTWGNEQYF; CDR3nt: TGTGCCAGCAGCTCCGGGACATGGGGCAACGAGCAGTACTTC
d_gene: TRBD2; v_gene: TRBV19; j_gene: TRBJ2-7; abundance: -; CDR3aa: CASKDSGSYEQYF; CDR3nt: TGTGCCTCTAAGGATAGCGGGAGCTACGAGCAGTACTTC
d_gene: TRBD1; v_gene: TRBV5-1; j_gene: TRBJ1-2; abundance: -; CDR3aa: CASSLDQGANGYGYTF; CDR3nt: TGCGCCAGCAGCTTGGATCAGGGGGCCAACGGCTATGGCTACACCTTC
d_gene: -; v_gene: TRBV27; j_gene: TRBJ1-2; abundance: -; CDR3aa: CASSYRDQGYGYTF; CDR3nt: TGTGCCAGCAGTTACCGGGACCAGGGGTATGGCTACACCTTC
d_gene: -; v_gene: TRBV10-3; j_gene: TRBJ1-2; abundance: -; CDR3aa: CAISESTRDGYTF; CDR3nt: TGTGCCATCAGTGAGTCTACGAGGGATGGCTACACCTTC
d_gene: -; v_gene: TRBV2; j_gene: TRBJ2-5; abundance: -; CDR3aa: CASSLTSSIETQYF; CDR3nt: TGTGCCAGCAGCCTCACCAGTAGCATCGAGACCCAGTACTTC
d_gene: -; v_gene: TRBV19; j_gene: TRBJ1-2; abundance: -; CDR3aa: CASSILQGNGYTF; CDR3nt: TGTGCCAGTAGTATATTACAGGGTAATGGCTACACCTTC
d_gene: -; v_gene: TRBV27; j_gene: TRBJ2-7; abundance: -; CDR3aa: CASSFLGSGYEQYF; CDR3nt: TGTGCCAGCAGTTTCCTAGGGAGTGGCTACGAGCAGTACTTC
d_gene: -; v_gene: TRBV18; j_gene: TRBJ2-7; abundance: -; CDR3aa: CASSPPGLYEQYF; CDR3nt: TGTGCCAGCTCACCGCCAGGGCTCTACGAGCAGTACTTC
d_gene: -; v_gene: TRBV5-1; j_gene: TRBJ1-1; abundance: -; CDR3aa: CASSSTTPLNTEAFF; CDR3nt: TGCGCCAGCAGCTCGACTACCCCACTGAACACTGAAGCTTTCTTT
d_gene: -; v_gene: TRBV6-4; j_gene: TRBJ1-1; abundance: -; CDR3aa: CASSPIPGNTEAFF; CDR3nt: TGTGCCAGCAGTCCTATCCCAGGGAACACTGAAGCTTTCTTT
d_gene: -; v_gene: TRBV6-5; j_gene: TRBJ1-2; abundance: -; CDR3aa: CATRQGQGSGGYTF; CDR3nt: TGTGCCACTCGTCAAGGCCAGGGTTCTGGGGGCTACACCTTC
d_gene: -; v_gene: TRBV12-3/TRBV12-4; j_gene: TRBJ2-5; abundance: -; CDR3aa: CASSFIGETQYF; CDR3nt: TGTGCCAGCAGTTTTATCGGAGAGACCCAGTACTTC
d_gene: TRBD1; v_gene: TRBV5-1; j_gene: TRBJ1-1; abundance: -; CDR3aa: CASILGTANTEAFF; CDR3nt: TGCGCCAGCATACTCGGGACAGCGAACACTGAAGCTTTCTTT
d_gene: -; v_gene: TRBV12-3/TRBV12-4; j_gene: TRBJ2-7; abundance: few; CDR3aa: CASSFFGEQYF; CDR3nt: TGTGCCAGCAGTTTTTTCGGGGAGCAGTACTTC
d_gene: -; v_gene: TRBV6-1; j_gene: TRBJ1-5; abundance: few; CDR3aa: CASSEAAGAVNQPQHF; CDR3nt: TGTGCCAGCAGTGAAGCAGCAGGGGCGGTGAATCAGCCCCAGCATTTT
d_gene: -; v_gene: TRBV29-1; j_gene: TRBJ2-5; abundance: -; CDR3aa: CSVEGLSTGETQYF; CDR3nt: TGCAGCGTTGAAGGTCTTTCAACGGGGGAGACCCAGTACTTC
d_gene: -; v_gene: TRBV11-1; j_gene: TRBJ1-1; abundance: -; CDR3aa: CASSSPNRLNTEAFF; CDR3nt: TGTGCCAGCAGCTCCCCCAACAGGTTGAACACTGAAGCTTTCTTT
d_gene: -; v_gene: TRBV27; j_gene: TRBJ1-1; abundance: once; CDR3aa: CASSLSQAGSSEAFF; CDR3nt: TGTGCCAGCAGTTTATCGCAGGCAGGTTCGTCTGAAGCTTTCTTT
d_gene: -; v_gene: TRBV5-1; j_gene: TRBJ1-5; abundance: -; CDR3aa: CASSLGDISNQPQHF; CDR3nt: TGCGCCAGCAGCTTGGGGGACATTTCGAATCAGCCCCAGCATTTT
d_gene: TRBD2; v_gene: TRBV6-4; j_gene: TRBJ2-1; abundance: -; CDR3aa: CASLGLAGSGEFF; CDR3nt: TGTGCCAGTCTTGGACTAGCGGGGTCAGGTGAGTTCTTC
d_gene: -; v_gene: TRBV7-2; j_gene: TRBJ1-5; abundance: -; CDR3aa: CASSLGQSNQPQHF; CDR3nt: TGTGCCAGCAGCTTAGGACAGAGCAATCAGCCCCAGCATTTT
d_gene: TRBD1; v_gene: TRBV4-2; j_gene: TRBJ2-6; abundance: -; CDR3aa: CASSQDTRQGLSGANVLTF; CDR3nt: TGTGCCAGCAGCCAAGATACGAGACAGGGCCTCTCTGGGGCCAACGTCCTGACTTTC
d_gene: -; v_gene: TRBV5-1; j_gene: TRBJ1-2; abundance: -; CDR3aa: CASSLETGYGYTF; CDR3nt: TGCGCCAGCAGCCTGGAAACAGGCTATGGCTACACCTTC